One and the same sample provided the 25 T cell receptor beta chains below, sequenced in a study of metastatic and nonmetastatic thyroid tumors. TCRdb re-clonotyped the PCR reads via MiXCR. The table has fewer than 25,000 clones, under 25% seen once. Before thyroid surgery, none of the patients had received any treatment. The sequencing input was blood. The origin of the receptors is a male donor with papillary thyroid cancer or a benign thyroid nodule (not recorded which). Some clones in this sample may be carry-over from other donors' samples.

About this clone: A junction boundary mismatches the germline segment, possibly from a read error. CDR3: CVWHGQVGNTIYF. The CDR3 region has the DNA TGTGTCTGGCACGGACAGGTTGGAAACACCATATATTTT. This chain joins TRBV30 and TRBJ1-3, with 7 bases lining up with TRBD1. CDR1 is GTSNPN and CDR2 is SVGIG in the germline V gene (reference sequence). The CDR3 sequence is 13 residues long.

The CDR3 loop reads CASSLQKSSGNTIYF. CDR3 nucleotide sequence: TGTGCCAGCTCACTGCAGAAGAGCTCTGGAAACACCATATATTTT. This chain joins TRBV18 and TRBJ1-3; the D is unclear. CDR3 length equals 15 residues. Germline loops: CDR1 KGHSH, CDR2 LQKENI. The germline V and J ends were trimmed by 4 bases and 0 bases, with 10 bases remaining between them.

This clone was seen many times. This sequence joins TRBV20-1 and TRBJ1-2; TRBD1 matches at 7 bases. The CDR3 length is 12 residues. Per the germline V gene, CDR1 is DFQATT and CDR2 is SNEGSKA (reference sequence). V dropped 6 bases and J dropped 7; count of bases not matched to a gene: 8. The CDR3 DNA reads as TGCAGTGCAAATGACAGGGTCAGTGGCTACACCTTC. Translating it yields CSANDRVSGYTF.

The J gene is TRBJ2-6, the V gene TRBV28; TRBD2 matches 10 bases. The CDR3 sequence is 18 residues long. J was trimmed by 1 base and V by 2 bases; bases with no gene match: 5. Germline lookup yields CDR1 MDHEN and CDR2 SYDVKM. CDR3 DNA: TGTGCCAGCAGTTTAACAGCGGGAGGGCTTTCTGGGGCCAACGTCCTGACTTTC. It translates to CASSLTAGGLSGANVLTF. Combining the CDR3 with reference TRBV28 and TRBJ2-6 gives the whole variable domain DVKVTQSSRYLVKRTGEKVFLECVQDMDHENMFWYRQDPGLGLRLIYFSYDVKMKEKGDIPEGYSVSREKKERFSLILESASTNQTSMYLCASSLTAGGLSGANVLTFGAGSRLTVL.

Many counts were recorded for this clone. This CDR3 reads CATSSGFGSTDTQYF. The CDR3, as DNA: TGCGCCACCTCTAGCGGGTTCGGAAGCACAGATACGCAGTATTTT. The chain recombines TRBV5-1 with TRBJ2-3, with 8 bases fitting TRBD2. CDR3 length: 15 residues. V lost 9 bases and J lost 0; bases outside the gene matches: 9. Germline CDR1 is SGHRS and CDR2 is YFSETQ.

The sample holds a few counts of this clone. The chain joins TRBV19 to TRBJ2-3; a weak D match, TRBD1 (6 bases). V lost 7 bases and J lost 2, with 7 bases in between. CDR3 size: 12 residues. The V gene's germline CDR1 is LNHDA and CDR2 SQIVND (reference sequence). The CDR3 bases are TGTGCCAGTACGGGACACACAGATACGCAGTATTTT. It is translated as CASTGHTDTQYF.

A word on this clone: One junction end does not reproduce the germline sequence, and a read error may be involved. Written as DNA, the CDR3 is TGTGCCAGCAGTTTACAGGGTAATTCACTCCTCCACTTT. This gives the protein CASSLQGNSLLHF. V usage is TRBV28 and J usage is TRBJ1-6; a weak D match, TRBD1 (5 bases). The germline V gene encodes CDR1 MDHEN and CDR2 SYDVKM. This CDR3 has 13 amino acids.

This clone was picked up many times. The rearrangement uses TRBV11-2 and TRBJ2-1; no firm D call. CDR1 is SGHAT and CDR2 is FQNNGV in the germline V gene. Trimming removed 5 bases at V and 9 bases at J, with 11 bases between. The CDR3 has 12 residues. In nucleotides, the CDR3 is TGTGCCAGCAGCCCGACCCGTTCTGAGCAGTTCTTC. Amino acids: CASSPTRSEQFF. The full variable domain, completed using reference TRBV11-2 and TRBJ2-1, is EAGVAQSPRYKIIEKRQSVAFWCNPISGHATLYWYQQILGQGPKLLIQFQNNGVVDDSQLPKDRFSAERLKGVDSTLKIQPAKLEDSAVYLCASSPTRSEQFFGPGTRLTVL.

V gene TRBV28 combines with J gene TRBJ2-2; D possibly matches TRBD1 or TRBD2 (5 bases each). The CDR3 loop spans 16 amino acids. V shed 5 bases and J shed 3 bases, with 16 bases lying between them. The germline V gene encodes CDR1 MDHEN and CDR2 SYDVKM. CDR3 in amino acids: CASSLVPGAYTGELFF. CDR3 in DNA: TGTGCCAGCAGTCTGGTACCCGGGGCCTACACCGGGGAGCTGTTTTTT.

The sample holds many counts of this clone. V gene TRBV6-1 combines with J gene TRBJ1-1; D remains unclear. V was pared by 5 bases and J by 0 bases, with 10 bases between. From germline, CDR1 is MNHNS and CDR2 SASEGT. The CDR3 runs to 14 residues. The CDR3 here is CASSRKQMNTEAFF. CDR3 DNA sequence: TGTGCCAGCAGTCGAAAACAGATGAACACTGAAGCTTTCTTT.

In its sample, this clone was seen many times. V is TRBV7-9 and J is TRBJ2-7; D ambiguous. CDR1 SEHNR and CDR2 FQNEAQ come from the germline V gene (reference sequence). V lost 9 bases to trimming and J lost 7 bases, with 16 bases between them. This CDR3 spans 12 amino acids. This chain's CDR3 is CASSRVSLEQYF. CDR3 sequence (DNA): TGTGCCAGTAGCCGAGTAAGCTTGGAGCAGTACTTC. Full variable domain (missing parts from reference TRBV7-9 and TRBJ2-7): DTGVSQNPRHKITKRGQNVTFRCDPISEHNRLYWYRQTLGQGPEFLTYFQNEAQLEKSRLLSDRFSAERPKGSFSTLEIQRTEQGDSAMYLCASSRVSLEQYFGPGTRLTVT.

This clone showed up many times. The V and J genes are TRBV11-1 and TRBJ1-1, with D possibly matching TRBD1 (6 bases). The CDR3 sequence is 13 residues long. V was clipped by 4 bases and J by 5 bases, with 11 bases between them. Germline V lookup: CDR1 SGHAT, CDR2 FQDESV (reference sequence). This CDR3 is CASSSPDRTEAFF. The CDR3 coding sequence is TGTGCCAGCAGCTCCCCGGACAGAACTGAAGCTTTCTTT.

The chain joins TRBV5-1 to TRBJ2-7; no clear D. V lost 4 bases, J lost 5 bases, and 19 bases lay in between. Germline V lookup: CDR1 SGHRS, CDR2 YFSETQ. The CDR3 length is 15 residues. The CDR3 DNA reads as TGCGCCAGCAGCACAACCGGGCCCCCCTGGAACGAGCAGTACTTC. Amino acids: CASSTTGPPWNEQYF. The full variable domain, completed using reference TRBV5-1 and TRBJ2-7, is KAGVTQTPRYLIKTRGQQVTLSCSPISGHRSVSWYQQTPGQGLQFLFEYFSETQRNKGNFPGRFSGRQFSNSRSEMNVSTLELGDSALYLCASSTTGPPWNEQYFGPGTRLTVT.

At least ten counts were recorded for this clone. The V and J genes are TRBV19 and TRBJ1-1, with D perhaps TRBD1 (6 bases). V was cut by 5 bases and J by 4 bases, with 14 bases left in between. In germline, CDR1 is LNHDA, CDR2 SQIVND (reference sequence). The CDR3 contains 14 residues. The CDR3 DNA reads TGTGCCAGTAGTCCACGGAGAGGGGGCACTGAAGCTTTCTTT. Protein product: CASSPRRGGTEAFF.

This chain links TRBV5-1 with TRBJ2-2, with D possibly matching TRBD1 (6 bases). Trimming took off 5 bases at V and 3 bases at J, with 8 bases between the two ends. Germline CDR1 is SGHRS and CDR2 is YFSETQ. The CDR3 is made up of 13 amino acids. In nucleotides, the CDR3 is TGCGCCAGCAGAAACAGGGACACCGGGGAGCTGTTTTTT. Its translation: CASRNRDTGELFF.

This chain joins TRBV5-6 and TRBJ1-6; D gene ambiguous. There are 17 residues in the CDR3. Trimming shortened V by 4 bases and J by 0 bases, and 14 bases separated the two germline ends. Germline CDR1 reads SGHDT; CDR2 reads YYEEEE. The DNA of the CDR3 is TGTGCCAGCAGCGTAAGGGCGTCGAGCTCCTATAATTCACCCCTCCACTTT. As protein: CASSVRASSSYNSPLHF. Full variable domain (remainder filled in from reference TRBV5-6 and TRBJ1-6): DAGVTQSPTHLIKTRGQQVTLRCSPKSGHDTVSWYQQALGQGPQFIFQYYEEEERQRGNFPDRFSGHQFPNYSSELNVNALLLGDSALYLCASSVRASSSYNSPLHFGNGTRLTVT.

This clone occurred once. The chain is built from TRBV5-1 and TRBJ1-2; D gene unclear. The CDR3 length is 12 residues. Trimming cost V 2 bases and J 6 bases, with 8 bases left between them. Germline V CDR1 and CDR2: SGHRS, YFSETQ. The CDR3 DNA reads TGCGCCAGCAGCTTCAACTTGAATGGCTACACCTTC. This encodes CASSFNLNGYTF. Together with reference TRBV5-1 and TRBJ1-2, the CDR3 gives the full variable domain: KAGVTQTPRYLIKTRGQQVTLSCSPISGHRSVSWYQQTPGQGLQFLFEYFSETQRNKGNFPGRFSGRQFSNSRSEMNVSTLELGDSALYLCASSFNLNGYTFGSGTRLTVV.

This clone has only a few counts. The V and J genes are TRBV6-1 and TRBJ2-7; TRBD2 matches at 8 bases. Germline trimming cut 4 bases from V and 12 bases from J; bases unmatched to any gene: 20. The CDR3 runs 16 residues. Per the germline V gene, CDR1 is MNHNS and CDR2 is SASEGT. The CDR3 DNA is TGTGCCAGCAGTGCTCCACGAAGGGTGGGACTAGAATCTCGGTACTTC. This encodes CASSAPRRVGLESRYF.

This clone has a count of ten or more. The CDR3 coding sequence is TGCGCCAGCAGCCTTGGCGGGGGGAGCACAGATACGCAGTATTTT. As protein: CASSLGGGSTDTQYF. J is TRBJ2-3 and V is TRBV5-1; 8 bases match TRBD2. J gave up 0 bases and V 4 bases, and 4 bases lay outside the gene matches. CDR1 is SGHRS, CDR2 YFSETQ, per germline. The length of the CDR3 is 15 residues.

On this clone: Sequence at one end of the junction differs from germline and may be a read error. The rearrangement joins TRBV6-1 to TRBJ1-6, with a tentative D call TRBD1 (5 bases). This CDR3 is built from 14 residues. Germline-derived CDR1 and CDR2 are MNHNS and SASEGT. The CDR3 loop is CASWDSFDNSPLHF. The CDR3 coding sequence is TGTGCCAGTTGGGACTCTTTCGATAATTCGCCCCTCCACTTT.

In this sample, this clone turned up a few times. The rearrangement uses TRBV2 and TRBJ2-2; D is possibly TRBD1 (6 bases). Germline CDR1 is SNHLY and CDR2 is FYNNEI. The CDR3 length is 14 residues. V was cut by 6 bases and J by 2 bases, with 10 bases left in between. The CDR3 DNA follows: TGTGCCAGCAGGGTGGACAGAAACACCGGGGAGCTGTTTTTT. Amino acids: CASRVDRNTGELFF.

This clone was seen many times. The gene calls are TRBV6-1 and TRBJ2-1; 11 nucleotides line up with TRBD2. With 5 bases clipped from V and 5 bases from J, the junction kept 5 bases outside the gene matches. CDR3 length: 15 residues. Germline assignment: CDR1 MNHNS and CDR2 SASEGT. CDR3 sequence: CASSRGTSGNNEQFF. The DNA for the CDR3 is TGTGCCAGCAGTCGCGGGACTAGCGGAAACAATGAGCAGTTCTTC.

This chain connects TRBV5-1 to TRBJ1-3; D call uncertain. Trimming removed 6 bases at V and 2 bases at J, with 12 bases between. The germline V gene encodes CDR1 SGHRS and CDR2 YFSETQ. CDR3 length: 14 residues. The CDR3: CASKRMGTGNTIYF. The CDR3 DNA reads as TGCGCCAGCAAACGGATGGGGACTGGAAACACCATATATTTT.

This clone was counted at least ten times. The chain has TRBV28 and TRBJ1-5; 8 bases are a match to TRBD1. The CDR3 has 16 residues. After removal of 6 bases from V and 0 bases from J, the junction contained 7 bases not matched to a gene. Germline CDR1 MDHEN, CDR2 SYDVKM. CDR3 sequence reads: CASRLQGGYSNQPQHF. The CDR3 DNA is TGTGCCAGCAGGCTACAGGGGGGGTATAGCAATCAGCCCCAGCATTTT.

There are a few counts of this clone. The chain combines TRBV28 with TRBJ2-7; unclear D gene. This CDR3 has 14 amino acids. CDR1 is MDHEN and CDR2 is SYDVKM in the germline V gene. Trimming took off 10 bases at V and 2 bases at J, with 18 bases between the two ends. CDR3 nucleotides: TGTGCCACCTACTGGAAGGGCGGCACCTACGAGCAGTACTTC. It codes for CATYWKGGTYEQYF.